This passage covers 4 T cell receptor beta chains from one sample sequenced in a study of cytomegalovirus exposure and HLA in healthy donors. PCR involved 60 Vbeta and 13 Jbeta primers. Sequenced by immunoSEQ multiplex PCR; TCRdb stores in-frame clones only, minus some. Of 140,000 or so clones in the sample, roughly 75% were seen once. Sequenced sample: PBMCs. Receptors were obtained from a female donor in good health and CMV-seronegative.

Comment on this clone: The junction departs from germline at one end; a sequencing error may be responsible. This chain links TRBV7-9 with TRBJ2-7; D unclear. In germline, CDR1 is SEHNR, CDR2 FQNEAQ (reference sequence). CDR3 size: 12 residues. The CDR3 protein is CSSSLGVPEQYF. The DNA for the CDR3 is TGTTCCAGCAGCTTAGGCGTTCCAGAGCAGTACTTC.

The V and J genes are TRBV21-1 and TRBJ1-5. TRBV21-1 is tagged as a pseudogene. This CDR3 comprises 20 residues. The CDR3 region is CASSNHPVTRLLSSNQPQHF. CDR3 in DNA: TGTGCCAGCAGCAACCACCCGGTAACTAGGCTTCTTTCTAGCAATCAGCCCCAGCATTTT.

The rearrangement joins TRBV7-2 to TRBJ2-1, with a tentative D call TRBD2 (6 bases). Between the trimmed V and J ends, which lost 3 bases and 3 bases, there was a span of 15 bases. Germline lookup yields CDR1 SGHTA and CDR2 FQGNSA. CDR3 size: 16 residues. CDR3: CASSFAGTSFYNEQFF. The DNA of the CDR3 is TGTGCCAGCAGCTTCGCCGGGACTTCTTTCTACAATGAGCAGTTCTTC.

The V gene is TRBV7-8, the J gene TRBJ2-5; 7 bases match TRBD1. Per the germline V gene, CDR1 is SGHVS and CDR2 is FQNEAQ. The V segment lost 8 bases and the J segment 2 bases; nucleotides outside the gene matches: 8. This CDR3 is 14 amino acids long. The CDR3 DNA is TGTGCCAGCCGTGGGACAGCCATGCAAGAGACCCAGTACTTC. It translates to CASRGTAMQETQYF.